A few counts support the clone carrying this T cell receptor beta chain. Its target is unknown. Germline V lookup: CDR1 ENHRY, CDR2 SYGVKD. This CDR3 has 13 amino acids. Between the trimmed V and J ends, which lost 6 bases and 3 bases, there was a span of 11 bases. The data stem from a study of T cells after yellow fever vaccination. General study results and limits: Though weaker, the secondary response peaked faster, on day 5 versus 15.

MiXCR, run by TCRdb on the 5' RACE reads, gives a single entry per CDR3 protein. The sample contains 300,000 to 400,000 distinct CDR3 sequences, almost 4% of which appear only once. The chain joins TRBV10-3 to TRBJ1-2, with a tentative D call TRBD1 (6 bases). This TCR was recovered from a man aged 18 to 30 who received the YFV17D yellow fever vaccine. The sequences come from PBMCs, collected 5 days after the yellow fever booster vaccination. CDR3 region: CAISHREHYGYTF. CDR3 sequence (DNA): TGTGCCATCAGCCACAGGGAACACTATGGCTACACCTTC.